This is a list of T cell receptor beta chains from one sample in a study of cytomegalovirus exposure and HLA in healthy donors. Some clones are missing from TCRdb's copy, which holds only in-frame ones; the method was immunoSEQ multiplex PCR. Of over 100,000 clones detected, approximately 76% appear once; the ten largest clones hold under 10%. The specimen sequenced was PBMCs. The receptors were gathered from a man aged 35 to 55 in good health and CMV-seronegative. CDR3s include the opening cysteine and the closing phenylalanine or tryptophan. The D gene is left open where the match is weak. Size values are once, few and many counts, or a class for expanded clones, and some rows have none.

D gene	V gene	clone size	J gene	CDR3 protein	CDR3 DNA
.	TRBV4-2	.	TRBJ2-1	CASSQGTLDVEQFF	TGTGCCAGCAGCCAAGGGACACTGGACGTTGAGCAGTTCTTC
.	TRBV10-3	.	TRBJ1-3	CAIRGAASESGNTIYF	TGTGCCATCAGAGGGGCGGCCTCGGAATCTGGAAACACCATATATTTT
TRBD1	TRBV11-1	.	TRBJ1-3	CASSRQGSGNTIYF	TGTGCCAGCAGCCGACAGGGTTCTGGAAACACCATATATTTT
TRBD1	TRBV29-1	once	TRBJ2-7	CSVAGGTSYEQYF	TGCAGCGTTGCAGGGGGCACTTCCTACGAGCAGTACTTC
.	TRBV19	.	TRBJ1-2	CASSPPRQGFGGLDGYTF	TGTGCCAGTAGCCCCCCGAGGCAGGGTTTCGGAGGGCTTGATGGCTACACCTTC
TRBD1	TRBV7-2	.	TRBJ2-7	CASSLAPGTGEQYF	TGTGCCAGCAGCTTGGCCCCCGGGACAGGCGAGCAGTACTTC
.	TRBV5-6	.	TRBJ2-6	CASTPYSGANVLTF	TGTGCCAGCACCCCGTACTCTGGGGCCAACGTCCTGACTTTC
.	TRBV29-1	.	TRBJ1-1	CSVRLGTSEAFF	TGCAGCGTTCGACTCGGGACATCTGAAGCTTTCTTT
.	TRBV6-1	.	TRBJ2-7	CASSFRVGGWDEQYF	TGTGCCAGCTCTTTTCGGGTGGGGGGTTGGGACGAGCAGTACTTC
.	TRBV5-5	.	TRBJ2-3	CASSSGATDTQYF	TGTGCCAGCAGTTCGGGTGCCACAGATACGCAGTATTTT
TRBD1	TRBV10-3	.	TRBJ2-7	CAISDTAGGVYEQYF	TGTGCCATCAGTGATACGGCAGGGGGCGTCTACGAGCAGTACTTC
.	TRBV5-4	.	TRBJ2-2	CASSLMTSHTGELFF	TGTGCCAGCAGCTTGATGACTAGTCACACCGGGGAGCTGTTTTTT
TRBD1	TRBV7-8	few	TRBJ2-7	CASTSYRGLYEQYF	TGTGCCAGCACCTCGTACAGGGGGCTCTACGAGCAGTACTTC
TRBD2	TRBV19	.	TRBJ2-3	CASGTSGGATDTQYF	TGTGCCAGTGGAACTAGCGGGGGGGCTACAGATACGCAGTATTTT
TRBD2	TRBV6-1	.	TRBJ2-3	CASSDERGGASTQYF	TGTGCCAGCAGTGACGAGCGGGGGGGGGCGAGTACGCAGTATTTT
TRBD1	TRBV19	.	TRBJ2-1	CASSASGTGFYNEQFF	TGTGCCAGTAGTGCTTCCGGGACAGGGTTCTACAATGAGCAGTTCTTC
.	TRBV29-1	.	TRBJ2-7	CSVVAGPYEQYF	TGCAGCGTTGTGGCGGGGCCCTACGAGCAGTACTTC
.	TRBV27	.	TRBJ1-5	CASSLSGSQPQHF	TGTGCCAGCAGTTTATCGGGGAGTCAGCCCCAGCATTTT
.	TRBV5-6	.	TRBJ1-1	CASSRGTALSQNTEAFF	TGTGCCAGCAGCCGAGGGACTGCACTCTCGCAGAACACTGAAGCTTTCTTT
TRBD1	TRBV6-5	once	TRBJ1-1	CASSYMGTGRTEAFF	TGTGCCAGCAGTTATATGGGGACAGGGAGAACTGAAGCTTTCTTT